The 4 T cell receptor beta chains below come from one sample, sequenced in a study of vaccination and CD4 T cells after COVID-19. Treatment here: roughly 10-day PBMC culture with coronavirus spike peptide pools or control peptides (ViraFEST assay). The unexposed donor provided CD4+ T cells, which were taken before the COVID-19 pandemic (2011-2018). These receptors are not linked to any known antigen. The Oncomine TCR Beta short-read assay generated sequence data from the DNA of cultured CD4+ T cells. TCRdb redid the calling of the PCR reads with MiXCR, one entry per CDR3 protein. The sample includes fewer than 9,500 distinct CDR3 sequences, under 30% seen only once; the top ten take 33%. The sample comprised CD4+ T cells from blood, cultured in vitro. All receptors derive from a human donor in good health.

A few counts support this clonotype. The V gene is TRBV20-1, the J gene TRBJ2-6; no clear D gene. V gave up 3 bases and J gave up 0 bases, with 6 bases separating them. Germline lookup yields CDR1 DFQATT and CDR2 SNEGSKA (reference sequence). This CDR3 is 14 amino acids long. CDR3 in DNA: TGCAGTGCTAGTCCCGGCTCTGGGGCCAACGTCCTGACTTTC. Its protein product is CSASPGSGANVLTF.

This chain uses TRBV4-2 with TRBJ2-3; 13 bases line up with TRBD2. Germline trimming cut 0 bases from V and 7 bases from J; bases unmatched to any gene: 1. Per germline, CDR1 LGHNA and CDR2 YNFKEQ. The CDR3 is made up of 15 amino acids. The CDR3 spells CASSQEGLAGYTQYF. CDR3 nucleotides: TGTGCCAGCAGCCAAGAGGGACTAGCGGGGTATACGCAGTATTTT.

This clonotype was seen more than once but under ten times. The CDR3 sequence is CASVTNTGELFF. In DNA form, the CDR3 reads TGTGCCAGCGTAACGAACACCGGGGAGCTGTTTTTT. The chain employs TRBV21-1 and TRBJ2-2. TRBV21-1 is classified as a pseudogene. This CDR3 is built from 12 residues.

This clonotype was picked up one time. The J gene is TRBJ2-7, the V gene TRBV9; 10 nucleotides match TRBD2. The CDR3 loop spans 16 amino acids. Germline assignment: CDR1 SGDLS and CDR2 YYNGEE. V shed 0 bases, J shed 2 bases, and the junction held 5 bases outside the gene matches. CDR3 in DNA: TGTGCCAGCAGCGTAGGGGACCTAGCGGGGGCCTACGAGCAGTACTTC. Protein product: CASSVGDLAGAYEQYF. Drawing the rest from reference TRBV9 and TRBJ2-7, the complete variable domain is DSGVTQTPKHLITATGQRVTLRCSPRSGDLSVYWYQQSLDQGLQFLIQYYNGEERAKGNILERFSAQQFPDLHSELNLSSLELGDSALYFCASSVGDLAGAYEQYFGPGTRLTVT.